A selection of T cell receptor beta chains follows, all from one sample in a study of T cell changes during pregnancy in multiple sclerosis. Only in-frame clones appear in the TCRdb table, and some are missing; sequencing was by immunoSEQ multiplex PCR. Of approximately 80,000 clones in the sample, roughly nine tenths were seen once. The sequences come from PBMCs, collected in the first trimester of pregnancy. These TCRs come from a female donor in good health, serving as a control in a pregnancy study. Some clones in this sample may be carry-over from other donors' samples. CDR3s include the opening cysteine and the closing phenylalanine or tryptophan. A D gene is named only where the DNA matches it firmly. Size values are once, few and many counts, or a class for expanded clones, and some rows have none.

D gene,clone size,V gene,J gene,CDR3 protein,CDR3 DNA
TRBD2,NA,TRBV2,TRBJ2-1,CASSMGLAGNNEQFF,TGTGCCAGCAGTATGGGACTAGCAGGCAACAATGAGCAGTTCTTC
TRBD1,NA,TRBV5-1,TRBJ2-7,CASSHLRDRGSEQYF,TGCGCCAGCAGCCACCTTCGGGACAGGGGTTCCGAGCAGTACTTC
TRBD2,NA,TRBV5-1,TRBJ2-3,CASSFGGGDTQYF,TGCGCCAGCAGCTTCGGCGGGGGGGATACGCAGTATTTT
TRBD1,NA,TRBV5-1,TRBJ2-3,CASSPMGTGAGDTQYF,TGCGCCAGCAGCCCTATGGGGACAGGGGCGGGGGATACGCAGTATTTT
NA,NA,TRBV4-1,TRBJ1-4,CASSQDRAGTTNEKLFF,TGCGCCAGCAGCCAAGACAGGGCCGGTACAACTAATGAAAAACTGTTTTTT
NA,once,TRBV5-1,TRBJ1-1,CASSLASGDTEAFF,TGCGCCAGCAGCTTGGCATCAGGGGACACTGAAGCTTTCTTT
TRBD2,few,TRBV6-1,TRBJ2-3,CASSEAGGGADTQYF,TGTGCCAGCAGTGAGGCGGGAGGCGGGGCAGATACGCAGTATTTT
NA,NA,TRBV19,TRBJ1-6,CASSFGGTSPLHF,TGTGCCAGTAGTTTCGGAGGGACGTCACCCCTCCACTTT
NA,NA,TRBV7-2,TRBJ1-3,CASSSRVYGNTIYF,TGTGCCAGCAGCTCCAGGGTGTATGGAAACACCATATATTTT
TRBD2,NA,TRBV15,TRBJ2-3,CATSRGLADPARTDTQYF,TGTGCCACCAGCCGTGGACTAGCGGACCCGGCCCGCACAGATACGCAGTATTTT
NA,NA,TRBV6-4,TRBJ2-3,CASSADGGQGDTQYF,TGTGCCAGCAGTGCTGACGGGGGGCAGGGAGATACGCAGTATTTT
NA,NA,TRBV20-1,TRBJ2-1,CSASRGDEQFF,TGCAGTGCTAGCCGGGGTGATGAGCAGTTCTTC
NA,NA,TRBV10-3,TRBJ1-4,CAISDGAGDEKLFF,TGTGCCATCTCCGACGGGGCAGGGGACGAAAAACTGTTTTTT
NA,NA,TRBV7-7,TRBJ2-7,CASSFLGAHEQYF,TGTGCTAGCAGCTTCTTGGGGGCCCACGAGCAGTACTTC
NA,once,TRBV6-5,TRBJ2-1,CASRTGYNEQFF,TGTGCCAGCAGAACGGGATACAATGAGCAGTTCTTC
TRBD1,NA,TRBV18,TRBJ1-5,CASSPEDRADQPQHF,TGTGCCAGCTCACCGGAAGACAGGGCCGATCAGCCCCAGCATTTT
TRBD1,NA,TRBV19,TRBJ1-6,CASSRQDRARDNSPLHF,TGTGCCAGTAGTAGACAAGACAGGGCGAGGGATAATTCACCCCTCCACTTT
NA,NA,TRBV10-3,TRBJ1-1,CATTLGGGITEAFF,TGTGCCACCACGTTAGGGGGTGGGATCACTGAAGCTTTCTTT
TRBD1,NA,TRBV7-2,TRBJ1-5,CASSPRTGIGQPQHF,TGTGCCAGCAGCCCGCGGACAGGGATAGGTCAGCCCCAGCATTTT
NA,NA,TRBV25-1,TRBJ2-6,CASSELGLGANVLTF,TGTGCCAGCAGTGAATTGGGGCTTGGGGCCAACGTCCTGACTTTC
NA,NA,TRBV12-2,TRBJ1-5,CASRLDDRRGNQPQHF,TGTGCAAGTCGCTTAGATGACAGGCGGGGCAATCAGCCCCAGCATTTT
NA,NA,TRBV28,TRBJ1-5,CASSRDYSNQPQHF,TGTGCCAGCAGTCGGGATTATAGCAATCAGCCCCAGCATTTT
TRBD2,NA,TRBV5-1,TRBJ2-1,CASSLGLAGGGDEQFF,TGCGCCAGCAGCTTGGGTCTAGCGGGAGGCGGGGATGAGCAGTTCTTC
NA,few,TRBV19,TRBJ2-3,CASRGALDTQYF,TGTGCCAGTAGGGGGGCATTAGATACGCAGTATTTT
TRBD2,NA,TRBV5-1,TRBJ2-1,CASSLIPSGGQSEQFF,TGCGCCAGCAGCTTGATCCCTAGCGGGGGGCAGAGTGAGCAGTTCTTC
NA,NA,TRBV28,TRBJ2-3,CASSRRGEADTQYF,TGTGCCAGCAGTCGTCGAGGGGAGGCAGATACGCAGTATTTT
TRBD1,few,TRBV18,TRBJ1-5,CASRQGLGQPQHF,TGTGCCAGCCGACAGGGGCTGGGTCAGCCCCAGCATTTT
TRBD1,NA,TRBV28,TRBJ2-7,CASTQGLSHEQYF,TGTGCCAGTACACAGGGGTTATCCCACGAGCAGTACTTC
NA,NA,TRBV11-2,TRBJ1-3,CASSPRGSSGNTIYF,TGTGCCAGCAGCCCCCGGGGGTCCTCTGGAAACACCATATATTTT
TRBD1,NA,TRBV7-8,TRBJ1-2,CASSLLQTGGKYIYGYTF,TGTGCCAGCAGCTTACTTCAGACAGGGGGGAAGTATATTTATGGCTACACCTTC
TRBD1,NA,TRBV19,TRBJ2-5,CASSIDRQGRETQYF,TGTGCCAGTAGTATAGATAGACAGGGCCGGGAGACCCAGTACTTC
NA,NA,TRBV14,TRBJ2-2,CASTGIRTGELFF,TGTGCTTCAACAGGAATCAGGACCGGGGAGCTGTTTTTT
TRBD2,NA,TRBV5-1,TRBJ2-7,CASSSTIAGGVQYEQYF,TGCGCCAGCAGCTCGACCATAGCGGGGGGCGTCCAATACGAGCAGTACTTC
TRBD1,NA,TRBV5-4,TRBJ2-2,CASSWDSTGELFF,TGTGCCAGCAGCTGGGACAGTACCGGGGAGCTGTTTTTT
NA,NA,TRBV5-4,TRBJ2-3,CASSGKTGSDTQYF,TGTGCCAGCAGCGGAAAGACAGGCTCAGATACGCAGTATTTT
NA,NA,TRBV7-2,TRBJ2-3,CASSLAPPRLSRSDTQYF,TGTGCCAGCAGCTTAGCCCCACCTAGACTATCCAGGTCGGATACGCAGTATTTT
NA,NA,TRBV23-1,TRBJ1-2,CASIRSYGYTF,TGCGCCAGCATCCGGTCCTATGGCTACACCTTC
TRBD2,NA,TRBV30,TRBJ2-3,CAWRSKREFKLADTQYF,TGTGCCTGGAGATCCAAGCGGGAGTTTAAGTTGGCAGATACGCAGTATTTT
NA,NA,TRBV11-3,TRBJ2-7,CASSLDSWCQTYEQYF,TGTGCCAGCAGCTTAGATTCCTGGTGTCAGACCTACGAGCAGTACTTC
NA,NA,TRBV18,TRBJ2-5,CASSTGKQETQYF,TGTGCCAGCTCAACCGGGAAACAAGAGACCCAGTACTTC
TRBD1,NA,TRBV6-5,TRBJ2-4,CASRGQGAKNIQYF,TGTGCCAGCAGGGGACAGGGGGCCAAAAACATTCAGTACTTC
TRBD1,NA,TRBV19,TRBJ2-5,CASSDRVQETQYF,TGTGCCAGTAGTGACAGGGTCCAAGAGACCCAGTACTTC
TRBD2,NA,TRBV7-8,TRBJ2-2,CASSLRSGGAGTGELFF,TGTGCCAGCAGCTTAAGATCGGGGGGGGCCGGCACCGGGGAGCTGTTTTTT
NA,few,TRBV4-1,TRBJ1-1,CASSQDRDTEAFF,TGCGCCAGCAGCCAAGACAGGGACACTGAAGCTTTCTTT
NA,NA,TRBV9,TRBJ1-3,CASREGSGNTIYF,TGTGCCAGCCGGGAGGGCTCTGGAAACACCATATATTTT
NA,many,TRBV5-5,TRBJ1-1,CASSSTVNTEAFF,TGTGCCAGCAGCTCGACAGTGAACACTGAAGCTTTCTTT
TRBD2,NA,TRBV2,TRBJ2-3,CASKEAAGVTDTQYF,TGTGCCAGCAAGGAGGCAGCGGGAGTAACAGATACGCAGTATTTT
TRBD1,NA,TRBV7-9,TRBJ2-1,CASSLGGVGQAGNEQFF,TGTGCCAGCAGCTTAGGTGGGGTTGGACAGGCAGGCAATGAGCAGTTCTTC
TRBD2,NA,TRBV10-2,TRBJ2-2,CASSEPAGGTGELFF,TGCGCCAGCAGTGAGCCGGCGGGAGGTACCGGGGAGCTGTTTTTT
TRBD2,NA,TRBV5-1,TRBJ2-1,CASSLGGGAVNEQFF,TGCGCCAGCAGCTTGGGCGGGGGGGCCGTCAATGAGCAGTTCTTC
NA,NA,TRBV27,TRBJ1-4,CASSLLAGNEKLFF,TGTGCCAGCAGTTTACTGGCAGGGAATGAAAAACTGTTTTTT
TRBD1,NA,TRBV5-1,TRBJ2-5,CASSYLTGGVETQYF,TGCGCCAGCAGCTACCTGACAGGGGGCGTAGAGACCCAGTACTTC
TRBD2,NA,TRBV6-1,TRBJ2-1,CASGTSGSEQFF,TGTGCCAGCGGGACTAGCGGGAGTGAGCAGTTCTTC